These 5 T cell receptor beta chains were all obtained from the same sample, sequenced in a study of cytomegalovirus exposure and HLA in healthy donors. The data were produced by immunoSEQ multiplex PCR, yet TCRdb's version contains in-frame clones alone and is incomplete. This sample carries a few hundred thousand clones, 75% to 90% of them seen once, and the ten largest clones take more than 12%. The sequenced sample consisted of PBMCs. The receptors come from a woman in her twenties or thirties in good health and CMV-seropositive.

In its sample, this clone was seen once. V usage is TRBV6-5 and J usage is TRBJ2-7; 7 bases match TRBD1. The germline CDR1 and CDR2 sequences are MNHEY and SVGAGI. V lost 2 bases, J lost 2 bases, and 3 bases stayed unmatched. CDR3 size: 14 residues. CDR3 amino acids: CASSYGQDPYEQYF. The DNA for the CDR3 is TGTGCCAGCAGTTACGGACAGGACCCCTACGAGCAGTACTTC.

The chain links TRBV2 to TRBJ2-7; tentatively, D is TRBD2 (6 bases). V shed 4 bases and J shed 0 bases, with 10 bases lying between them. Germline V CDR1 and CDR2: SNHLY, FYNNEI. The CDR3 contains 14 residues. The chain's CDR3 is CASSVASDSYEQYF. The CDR3 region has the DNA TGTGCCAGCAGTGTGGCTAGCGACTCCTACGAGCAGTACTTC.

The V gene is TRBV25-1, the J gene TRBJ2-2; D remains unclear. Per germline, CDR1 MGHDK and CDR2 SYGVNS. The CDR3 contains 15 residues. Trimming cost V 1 base and J 2 bases, with 8 bases left between them. In DNA, the CDR3 is TGTGCCAGCAGTGAATTTAAGAGTAACACCGGGGAGCTGTTTTTT. Translating it yields CASSEFKSNTGELFF.

This chain joins TRBV27 and TRBJ1-5; TRBD1 is a possible D gene (5 bases). The germline V gene encodes CDR1 MNHEY and CDR2 SMNVEV (reference sequence). Trimming removed 0 bases from V and 0 bases from J, with 12 bases in between. This CDR3 region has 17 residues. CDR3 sequence: CASSLSGGMNSNQPQHF. The CDR3 nucleotides are TGTGCCAGCAGTTTATCTGGGGGGATGAATAGCAATCAGCCCCAGCATTTT.

Points on this clone: A junction end diverges from the germline sequence, so it may reflect a read error. V gene TRBV7-7 combines with J gene TRBJ2-5, with a possible D match to TRBD1 (6 bases). The CDR3 totals 15 residues. The V gene's germline CDR1 is SSHAT and CDR2 FNYEAQ (reference sequence). CDR3 in DNA: TGTGCTAGCAGCTTAATTCAGGGGCTCGGGGAGACCCAGTACTTC. The encoded protein is CASSLIQGLGETQYF.